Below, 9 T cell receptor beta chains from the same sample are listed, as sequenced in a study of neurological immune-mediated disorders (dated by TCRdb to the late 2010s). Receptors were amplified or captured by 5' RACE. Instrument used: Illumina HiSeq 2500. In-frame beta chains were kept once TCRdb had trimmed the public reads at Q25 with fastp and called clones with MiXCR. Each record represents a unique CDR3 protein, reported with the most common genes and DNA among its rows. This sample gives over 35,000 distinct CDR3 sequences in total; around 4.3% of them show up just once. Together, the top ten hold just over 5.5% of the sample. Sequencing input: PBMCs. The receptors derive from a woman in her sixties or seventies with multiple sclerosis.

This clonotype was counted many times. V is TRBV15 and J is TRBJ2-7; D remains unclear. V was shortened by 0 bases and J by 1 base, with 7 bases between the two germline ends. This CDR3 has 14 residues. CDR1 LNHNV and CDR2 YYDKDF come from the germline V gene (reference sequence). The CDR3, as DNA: TGTGCCACCAGCAGAGATGGAACTTCCTACGAGCAGTACTTC. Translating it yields CATSRDGTSYEQYF.

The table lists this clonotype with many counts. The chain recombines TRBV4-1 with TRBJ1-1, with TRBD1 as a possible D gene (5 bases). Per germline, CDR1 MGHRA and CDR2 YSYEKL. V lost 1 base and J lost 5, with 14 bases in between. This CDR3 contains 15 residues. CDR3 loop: CASSQGGGRRTEAFF. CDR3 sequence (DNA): TGCGCCAGCAGCCAAGGCGGGGGAAGGAGGACTGAAGCTTTCTTT.

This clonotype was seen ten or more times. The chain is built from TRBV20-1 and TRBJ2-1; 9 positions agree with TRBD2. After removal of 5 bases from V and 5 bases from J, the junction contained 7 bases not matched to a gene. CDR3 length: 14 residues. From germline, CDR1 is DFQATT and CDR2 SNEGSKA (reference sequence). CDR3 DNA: TGCAGTGCTCTGGGACTAGCCGTGGACAATGAGCAGTTCTTC. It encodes CSALGLAVDNEQFF.

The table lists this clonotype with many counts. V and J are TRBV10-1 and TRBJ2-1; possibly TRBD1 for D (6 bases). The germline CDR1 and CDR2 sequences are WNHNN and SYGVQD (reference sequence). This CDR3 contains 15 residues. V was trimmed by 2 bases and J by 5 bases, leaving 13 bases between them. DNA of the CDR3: TGCGCCAGCAGTGAGACAGGTGGGGGCCACAATGAGCAGTTCTTC. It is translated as CASSETGGGHNEQFF.

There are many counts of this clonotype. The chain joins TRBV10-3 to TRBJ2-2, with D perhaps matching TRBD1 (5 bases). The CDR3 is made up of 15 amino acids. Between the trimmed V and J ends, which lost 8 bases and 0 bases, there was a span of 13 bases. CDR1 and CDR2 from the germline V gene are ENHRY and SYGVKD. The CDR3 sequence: CAILRGAANTGELFF. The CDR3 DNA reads TGTGCCATCCTTAGGGGTGCGGCGAACACCGGGGAGCTGTTTTTT.

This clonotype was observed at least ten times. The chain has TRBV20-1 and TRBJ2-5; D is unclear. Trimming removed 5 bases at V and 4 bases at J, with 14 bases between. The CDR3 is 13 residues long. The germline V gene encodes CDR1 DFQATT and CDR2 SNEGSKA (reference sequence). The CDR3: CSASTDAGETQYF. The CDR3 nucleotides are TGCAGTGCTTCGACTGACGCAGGAGAGACCCAGTACTTC.

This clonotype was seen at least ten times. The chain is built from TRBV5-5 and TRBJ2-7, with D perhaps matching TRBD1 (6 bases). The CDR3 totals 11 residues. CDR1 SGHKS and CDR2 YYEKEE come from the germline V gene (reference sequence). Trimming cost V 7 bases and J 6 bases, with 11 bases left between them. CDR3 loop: CASGLGGEQYF. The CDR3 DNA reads TGTGCCAGCGGGCTAGGGGGCGAGCAGTACTTC.

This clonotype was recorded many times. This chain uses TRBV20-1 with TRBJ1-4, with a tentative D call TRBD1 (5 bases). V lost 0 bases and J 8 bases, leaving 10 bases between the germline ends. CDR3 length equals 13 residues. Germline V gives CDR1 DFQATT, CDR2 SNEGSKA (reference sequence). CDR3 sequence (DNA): TGCAGTGCTAGAGATGGGGGAGAGGAAAAACTGTTTTTT. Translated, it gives CSARDGGEEKLFF.

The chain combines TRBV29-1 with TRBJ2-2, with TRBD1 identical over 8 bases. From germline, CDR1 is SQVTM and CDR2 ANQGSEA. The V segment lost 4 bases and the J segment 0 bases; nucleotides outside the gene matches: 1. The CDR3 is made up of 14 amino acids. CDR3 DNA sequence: TGCAGCGTTGGGACAGGGACGAACACCGGGGAGCTGTTTTTT. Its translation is CSVGTGTNTGELFF.